The rows below give T cell receptor beta chains drawn from one sample of a study of T cell changes during pregnancy in multiple sclerosis. Profiled with immunoSEQ multiplex PCR; TCRdb holds only in-frame clones, not every one. The sample comprises more than 35,000 clones, around 94% of which are singletons, and approximately 8.3% rests with the top ten. The sample here was CD8+ T cells from peripheral blood mononuclear cells, taken in the third trimester of pregnancy. The receptors stem from a female donor with multiple sclerosis, enrolled in a pregnancy study. Each CDR3 is given with its conserved first and last residue. A D gene is named only where the DNA matches it firmly. Clone size, where shown, is once, few, many, or a class for clones that have expanded.

clone_size,v_call,d_call,j_call,cdr3_aa,cdr3_nt
.,TRBV5-6,TRBD1,TRBJ1-2,CASSTGTGHDTF,TGTGCCAGCAGCACAGGGACAGGGCATGACACCTTC
once,TRBV7-9,TRBD1,TRBJ2-1,CASTFTLEPGQGYNEQFF,TGTGCCAGCACCTTTACCCTAGAACCGGGACAGGGATACAATGAGCAGTTCTTC
.,TRBV7-9,.,TRBJ1-5,CASNNGEIGHQPQHF,TGTGCCAGCAACAACGGGGAGATCGGGCATCAGCCCCAGCATTTT
.,TRBV27,TRBD2,TRBJ2-7,CASSQTSMSLGEQYF,TGTGCCAGCAGCCAGACTAGCATGAGTCTGGGAGAGCAGTACTTC
.,TRBV4-1,.,TRBJ2-5,CASSDDGEETQYF,TGCGCCAGCAGCGACGACGGAGAAGAGACCCAGTACTTC
.,TRBV9,TRBD2,TRBJ2-1,CASSVAGTSGYNEQFF,TGTGCCAGCAGCGTAGCGGGGACTAGCGGATACAATGAGCAGTTCTTC
.,TRBV7-6,TRBD2,TRBJ2-1,CASSLTSGPQSYNEQFF,TGTGCCAGCAGCTTGACTAGCGGACCCCAGTCCTACAATGAGCAGTTCTTC
.,TRBV5-6,.,TRBJ2-5,CASSLQRGTQYF,TGTGCCAGCAGCTTGCAGCGTGGGACCCAGTACTTC
medium-sized,TRBV19,.,TRBJ1-1,CASSMGYRDHTEAFF,TGTGCCAGTAGTATGGGATACAGGGACCACACTGAAGCTTTCTTT
.,TRBV27,.,TRBJ2-5,CASSSGTSGETQYF,TGTGCCAGCAGTTCTGGGACATCTGGGGAGACCCAGTACTTC
medium-sized,TRBV6-4,.,TRBJ2-3,CASSDSSVTSTDTQYF,TGTGCCAGCAGTGACTCGAGTGTTACTAGCACAGATACGCAGTATTTT
few,TRBV10-1,.,TRBJ1-1,CASSESPGMNTEAFF,TGCGCCAGCAGTGAGTCACCGGGTATGAACACTGAAGCTTTCTTT
.,TRBV7-3,TRBD2,TRBJ2-5,CASSLTGGAGETQYF,TGTGCCAGCAGCTTAACCGGGGGGGCCGGGGAGACCCAGTACTTC
.,TRBV9,.,TRBJ2-3,CASSALDTQYF,TGTGCCAGCAGCGCCCTAGATACGCAGTATTTT
.,TRBV18,.,TRBJ2-3,CASSPPYRQWMDTQYF,TGTGCCAGCTCACCACCCTATAGACAGTGGATGGATACGCAGTATTTT
.,TRBV19,.,TRBJ2-7,CASSPAVSYEQYF,TGTGCCAGTAGCCCAGCGGTATCCTACGAGCAGTACTTC
.,TRBV29-1,TRBD2,TRBJ2-2,CSVEGGGDGNTGELFF,TGCAGCGTTGAGGGGGGGGGAGACGGGAACACCGGGGAGCTGTTTTTT
.,TRBV16,.,TRBJ2-5,CASSQSRETQYF,TGTGCCAGCAGCCAATCGCGCGAGACCCAGTACTTC
.,TRBV5-1,TRBD1,TRBJ2-1,CASSPWDRSSYNEQFF,TGCGCCAGCAGCCCCTGGGACAGAAGCTCCTACAATGAGCAGTTCTTC
.,TRBV19,.,TRBJ2-5,CASAGMSWTQYF,TGTGCCAGCGCCGGGATGAGTTGGACCCAGTACTTC
.,TRBV14,.,TRBJ1-1,CASSQVAVVNTEAFF,TGTGCCAGCAGCCAAGTGGCGGTGGTGAACACTGAAGCTTTCTTT
.,TRBV29-1,TRBD2,TRBJ2-3,CSVVLAGFPSTDTQYF,TGCAGCGTTGTCCTAGCGGGGTTCCCTAGCACAGATACGCAGTATTTT
once,TRBV10-3,.,TRBJ1-1,CAISESWAGTEAFF,TGTGCCATCAGTGAGTCTTGGGCAGGGACTGAAGCTTTCTTT
.,TRBV4-1,TRBD1,TRBJ1-5,CASSRETGIVDQPQHF,TGCGCCAGCAGCCGGGAGACAGGGATAGTTGATCAGCCCCAGCATTTT
.,TRBV4-1,.,TRBJ1-1,CASSQLEGRTEAFF,TGCGCCAGCAGCCAACTGGAGGGGCGTACTGAAGCTTTCTTT
.,TRBV20-1,.,TRBJ1-2,CSASESYGYTF,TGCAGTGCTAGTGAGAGCTATGGCTACACCTTC
once,TRBV14,TRBD1,TRBJ1-2,CASSQRTGGSLNYGYTF,TGTGCCAGCAGCCAGCGGACAGGGGGATCCCTAAACTATGGCTACACCTTC